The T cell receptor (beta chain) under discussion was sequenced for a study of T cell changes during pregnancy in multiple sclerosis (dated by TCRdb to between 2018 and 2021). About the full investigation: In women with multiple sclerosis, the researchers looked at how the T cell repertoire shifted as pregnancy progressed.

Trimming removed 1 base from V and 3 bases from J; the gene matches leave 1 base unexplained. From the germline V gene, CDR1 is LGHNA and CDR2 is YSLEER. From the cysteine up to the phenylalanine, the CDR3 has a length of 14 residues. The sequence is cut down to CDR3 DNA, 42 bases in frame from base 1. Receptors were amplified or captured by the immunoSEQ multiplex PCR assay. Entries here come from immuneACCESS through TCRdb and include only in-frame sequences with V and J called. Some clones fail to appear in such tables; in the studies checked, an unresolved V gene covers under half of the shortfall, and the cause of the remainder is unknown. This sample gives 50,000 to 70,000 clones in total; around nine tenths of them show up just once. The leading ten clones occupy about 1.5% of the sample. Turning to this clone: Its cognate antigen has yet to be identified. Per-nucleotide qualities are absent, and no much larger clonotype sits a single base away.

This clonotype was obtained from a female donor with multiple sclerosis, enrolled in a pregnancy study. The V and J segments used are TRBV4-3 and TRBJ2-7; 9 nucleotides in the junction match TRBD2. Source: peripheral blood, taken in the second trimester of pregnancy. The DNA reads TGCGCCAGCAGCCAAGGAGCGGGAGGCTACGAGCAGTACTTC. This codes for CASSQGAGGYEQYF.